These T cell receptor beta chains were read from a single sample in a study of blood T cell repertoires in COVID-19. Repertoires were generated with immunoSEQ multiplex PCR, while TCRdb's copy carries only in-frame clones and drops some. Among around 210,000 clones listed, approximately 86% were seen once. Material for sequencing was peripheral blood. The receptor source for this set is a young man with active or convalescent COVID-19. Each CDR3 is given with its conserved first and last residue.

v_gene: TRBV29-1
CDR3aa: CSVCFIGSGTEAFF

v_gene: TRBV19
CDR3aa: CASRTSGSETQYF

v_gene: TRBV28
CDR3aa: CASSLNTYSYEQYF

v_gene: TRBV28
CDR3aa: CASSLFRGGDKNTQYF

v_gene: TRBV4-1
CDR3aa: CASSQPATPENYGYTF

v_gene: TRBV19
CDR3aa: CASSVTATGHEQFF

v_gene: TRBV19
CDR3aa: CASSIAGHEKPQHF

v_gene: TRBV28
CDR3aa: CASSLRGGWRSGYTF

v_gene: TRBV3-1/TRBV3-2
CDR3aa: CASSQDRDRRYEQYF

v_gene: TRBV27
CDR3aa: CASSLGRDWFNEQFF

v_gene: TRBV18
CDR3aa: CASSRDSRNEKLFF

v_gene: TRBV5-1
CDR3aa: CASSLGGTGSGNTIYF

v_gene: TRBV23-1
CDR3aa: CASSQSEVSRGQAFGYTF

v_gene: TRBV3-1/TRBV3-2
CDR3aa: CASSQANAGQPQHF

v_gene: TRBV7-9
CDR3aa: CASRRDSRDTEAFF

v_gene: TRBV6-2/TRBV6-3
CDR3aa: CASSYPRETQYF

v_gene: TRBV6-5
CDR3aa: CASSYSGHLNTEAFF

v_gene: TRBV30
CDR3aa: CAWSVIGSGSYEQFF

v_gene: TRBV7-9
CDR3aa: CASTTGAAGANVLTF

v_gene: TRBV6-6
CDR3aa: CASSRGQGNYGYTF

v_gene: TRBV19
CDR3aa: CASRNRGRSSGNTIYF

v_gene: TRBV12-3/TRBV12-4
CDR3aa: CASRGGGREQFF

v_gene: TRBV4-1
CDR3aa: CASSQGGAGRTATNEKLFF

v_gene: TRBV2
CDR3aa: CASSRQGDTEAFF

v_gene: TRBV30
CDR3aa: CAWRPRTVLNTEAFF